The next 13 T cell receptor beta chains were all read from a single sample in a study of T cells in Graves' hyperthyroidism and ophthalmopathy. Amplification yielded TCR beta CDR3 regions, with RNA transcripts as the source. HTBI primers were employed in a first-round RT-PCR of the TCR CDR3. Each CDR3 protein is one row after TCRdb ran MiXCR on the multiplex PCR reads. The sample carries about 420,000 distinct CDR3 sequences, 15% to 17% recorded once. The sample was blood. The receptors shown here come from a woman under 30 with Graves' hyperthyroidism.

At least ten counts were recorded for this clonotype. The DNA of the CDR3 is TGTGCCAGTAGTTCAGGGTGGAATTCACCCCTCCACTTT. Translation: CASSSGWNSPLHF. The chain links TRBV19 to TRBJ1-6; maybe TRBD1 (5 bases). V lost 5 bases, J lost 7 bases, and 9 bases lay in between. There are 13 residues in the CDR3. CDR1 LNHDA and CDR2 SQIVND come from the germline V gene (reference sequence).

This clonotype came up many times. The chain uses TRBV7-6 and TRBJ1-5; D is possibly TRBD1 (5 bases). Per germline, CDR1 SGHVS and CDR2 FNYEAQ. The CDR3 spans 13 residues. Trimming pared 5 bases from V and 7 bases from J, leaving 12 bases between. The CDR3 region has the DNA TGTGCCAGCAGCCCAACGGGGGACCAGCCCCAGCATTTT. It codes for CASSPTGDQPQHF.

This clonotype was detected many times. This chain connects TRBV6-2 or TRBV6-3 to TRBJ1-5; TRBD1 is a possible D gene (6 bases). CDR3 length: 13 residues. Germline V CDR1 and CDR2: MNHEY, SVGEGT. Trimming took off 5 bases at V and 5 bases at J, with 10 bases between the two ends. The CDR3 nucleotides read TGTGCCAGCAGTCAGGGGTTGGATCAGCCCCAGCATTTT. This sequence encodes CASSQGLDQPQHF.

This clonotype has at least ten counts. This rearrangement joins TRBV6-1 to TRBJ2-7; 8 bases map to TRBD2. The germline V gene has CDR1 MNHNS and CDR2 SASEGT. Unmatched junction bases numbered 5, after V lost 7 bases and J lost 0 bases. CDR3 length: 14 residues. The CDR3 protein is CASTRGGGSYEQYF. The DNA for the CDR3 is TGTGCCAGCACCCGGGGGGGCGGCTCCTACGAGCAGTACTTC.

This clonotype was detected many times. The rearrangement links TRBV4-1 to TRBJ1-5, with a weak D call TRBD1 (5 bases). CDR3 length: 15 amino acids. V lost 0 bases and J 4 bases, leaving 10 bases between the germline ends. Germline CDR1 and CDR2: MGHRA and YSYEKL. The CDR3 sequence is CASSQERGVNQPQHF. The CDR3 region has the DNA TGCGCCAGCAGCCAAGAACGAGGGGTTAATCAGCCCCAGCATTTT.

This clonotype was detected many times. CDR3 residues: CAWSQSSTGELFF. CDR3 nucleotides: TGTGCCTGGAGTCAATCCTCGACCGGGGAGCTGTTTTTT. This sequence joins TRBV30 and TRBJ2-2, with unresolved D. CDR1 is GTSNPN and CDR2 is SVGIG in the germline V gene (reference sequence). The CDR3 spans 13 residues. Between the trimmed V and J ends, which lost 2 bases and 5 bases, there was a span of 9 bases.

This clonotype was counted many times. The rearrangement uses TRBV12-3 or TRBV12-4 and TRBJ1-2; 7 nucleotides line up with TRBD1. V dropped 4 bases and J dropped 0; count of bases not matched to a gene: 5. CDR3 length: 15 residues. The CDR3 DNA is TGTGCCAGCAGTTCTTGGGACAGTACTAACTATGGCTACACCTTC. Encoded protein: CASSSWDSTNYGYTF.

This clonotype was seen at least ten times. The CDR3 sequence is CAISESTRGADTQYF. CDR3 nucleotides: TGTGCCATCAGTGAGTCGACTCGGGGAGCAGATACGCAGTATTTT. This chain connects TRBV10-3 to TRBJ2-3, with a tentative D call TRBD2 (5 bases). Germline values: CDR1 ENHRY, CDR2 SYGVKD. Trimming left V 0 bases short and J 4 bases short, with 11 bases between. The CDR3 runs to 15 residues.

This clonotype was counted ten times or more. V usage is TRBV6-5 and J usage is TRBJ1-6; D gene unclear. Germline V lookup: CDR1 MNHEY, CDR2 SVGAGI. The CDR3 contains 16 residues. V was pared by 0 bases and J by 5 bases, with 11 bases between. The CDR3 sequence is CASSYSYRLNNSPLHF. CDR3 nucleotide sequence: TGTGCCAGCAGTTACTCTTACCGTCTTAATAATTCACCCCTCCACTTT.

The chain joins TRBV4-1 to TRBJ1-6, with TRBD1 matching over 7 bases. The CDR3 runs 18 residues. Germline-derived CDR1 and CDR2 are MGHRA and YSYEKL. After removal of 0 bases from V and 7 bases from J, the junction contained 12 bases not matched to a gene. Here the CDR3 reads CASSQDWGGQAANSPLHF. In DNA form, the CDR3 reads TGCGCCAGCAGCCAAGATTGGGGAGGACAGGCGGCGAATTCACCCCTCCACTTT.

A remark on this clonotype: This clone may be a read error of a much larger clone one base away. J is TRBJ1-2 and V is TRBV7-9; 10 bases match TRBD1. Germline V gene lookup returns CDR1 SEHNR and CDR2 FQNEAQ (reference sequence). Germline trimming cut 6 bases from V and 14 bases from J; bases unmatched to any gene: 15. The CDR3 runs 14 residues. The CDR3 DNA is TGTGCCAGCAGTAGTACCGGGACAGGGGTGACGGGGACCTTC. Encoded protein: CASSSTGTGVTGTF.

This clonotype appeared many times. The J gene is TRBJ1-5, the V gene TRBV6-1; D call uncertain. Trimming took off 5 bases at V and 5 bases at J, with 10 bases between the two ends. From germline, CDR1 is MNHNS and CDR2 SASEGT. CDR3 length: 13 amino acids. In nucleotides, the CDR3 is TGTGCCAGCAGTCTTCTCAGTGATCAGCCCCAGCATTTT. It codes for CASSLLSDQPQHF.

This clonotype showed up just a few times. The junction differs from germline at one of its ends, possibly a read error. The V call is TRBV27, the J call TRBJ1-2, with 7 nucleotides matching TRBD1. This CDR3 is built from 17 residues. From germline, CDR1 is MNHEY and CDR2 SMNVEV (reference sequence). The CDR3 here is CASSLSLSTGNSWGYTF. The CDR3 DNA is TGTGCCAGCAGCTTATCCCTCTCGACAGGGAATTCGTGGGGCTACACCTTC.